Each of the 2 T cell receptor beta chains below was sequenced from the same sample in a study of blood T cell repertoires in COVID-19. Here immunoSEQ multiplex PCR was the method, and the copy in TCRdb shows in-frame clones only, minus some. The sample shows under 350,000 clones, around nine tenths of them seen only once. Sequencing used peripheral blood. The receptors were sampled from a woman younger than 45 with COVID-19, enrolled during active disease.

The CDR3 DNA is TGTGCCAGCAGTGAAGGCCCGAGGAGGCGACTCTATGGCTACACCTTC. Translation: CASSEGPRRRLYGYTF. The chain joins TRBV6-1 to TRBJ1-2, with D unclear. Per germline, CDR1 MNHNS and CDR2 SASEGT. V was clipped by 1 base and J by 4 bases, with 16 bases between them. The CDR3 contains 16 residues.

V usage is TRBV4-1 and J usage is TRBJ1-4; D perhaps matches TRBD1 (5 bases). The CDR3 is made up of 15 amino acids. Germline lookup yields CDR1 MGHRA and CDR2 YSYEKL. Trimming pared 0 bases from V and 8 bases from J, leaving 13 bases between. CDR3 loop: CASSQDGGGREKLFF. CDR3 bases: TGCGCCAGCAGCCAAGATGGGGGAGGCCGAGAAAAACTGTTTTTT.